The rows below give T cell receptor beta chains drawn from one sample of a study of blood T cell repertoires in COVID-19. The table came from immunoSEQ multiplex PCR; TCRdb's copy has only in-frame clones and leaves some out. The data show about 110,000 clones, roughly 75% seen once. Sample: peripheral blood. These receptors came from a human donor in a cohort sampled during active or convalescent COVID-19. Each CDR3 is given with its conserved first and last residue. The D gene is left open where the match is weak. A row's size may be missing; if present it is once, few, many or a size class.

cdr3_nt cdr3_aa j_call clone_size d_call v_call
TGTGCCACCAGTGACCCTGGGCAAGATACGCAGTATTTT CATSDPGQDTQYF TRBJ2-3 NA NA TRBV24-1
TGTGCCAGCTCGCCCTTGCGAAACGGAGAGATTACCTACGAGCAGTACTTC CASSPLRNGEITYEQYF TRBJ2-7 NA NA TRBV18
TGTGCCAGCAGCCAGCAACAGGGTTGGGGTGAAAAACTGTTTTTT CASSQQQGWGEKLFF TRBJ1-4 few NA TRBV3-1/TRBV3-2
TGCGCCAGCAGCCTATCTGATCTTTTCCGGGACAGGGGACGTGAGACCCAGTACTTC CASSLSDLFRDRGRETQYF TRBJ2-5 NA TRBD1 TRBV5-1
TGTGCCAGTAGTATCCCTTTCCTCGGGACAGGGAATGAAAAACTGTTTTTT CASSIPFLGTGNEKLFF TRBJ1-4 NA TRBD1 TRBV19
TGTGCCAGCTCACCAACCCACGGACAGGGTACCCACGAGCAGTACTTC CASSPTHGQGTHEQYF TRBJ2-7 once TRBD1 TRBV18
TGTGCCAGCTCACCAAAGCCTAGAATGGGCGAGCAGTACTTC CASSPKPRMGEQYF TRBJ2-7 NA NA TRBV18
TGTGCCAGCAGCCCTTTGGGGGGTGTGAGCAATCAGCCCCAGCATTTT CASSPLGGVSNQPQHF TRBJ1-5 NA NA TRBV7-2
TGTGCCAGCAGCGATAACCCACAGGGGCGGAGGAATTCACCCCTCCACTTT CASSDNPQGRRNSPLHF TRBJ1-6 NA TRBD1 TRBV7-9
TGTGCCAGCAGGCAGACAGGGGCCATGAACACTGAAGCTTTCTTT CASRQTGAMNTEAFF TRBJ1-1 NA TRBD1 TRBV6-5
TGTGCCAGCAGTAAGGGGACTGAACCCCGCGGCTACACCTTC CASSKGTEPRGYTF TRBJ1-2 few NA TRBV27
TGCGCCAGCAGCAAAGGGACAGATAATTCACCCCTCCACTTT CASSKGTDNSPLHF TRBJ1-6 few TRBD1 TRBV5-1
TGTGCCAGCAGCCTAACAGTAAATCAGCCCCAGCATTTT CASSLTVNQPQHF TRBJ1-5 NA NA TRBV7-6
TGTGCCAGCAGCTTTTTCCCGGGACAGAAGTACAATGAGCAGTTCTTC CASSFFPGQKYNEQFF TRBJ2-1 NA TRBD1 TRBV28
TGTGCCAGCAGTACACAGGGGGCAGGTACAGATACGCAGTATTTT CASSTQGAGTDTQYF TRBJ2-3 once TRBD1 TRBV28
TGTGCCAGTAGGGCCCGGCGTCCGGGCACTGAAGCTTTCTTT CASRARRPGTEAFF TRBJ1-1 few NA TRBV19
TGTGCCAGCAGCCCTCGCGTCAGCGTCTCCCTGCAGCAGTACTTC CASSPRVSVSLQQYF TRBJ2-7 NA NA TRBV3-1/TRBV3-2
TGTGCCAGCAGCTTAGGACAGGGTCCTGGCTACACCTTC CASSLGQGPGYTF TRBJ1-2 NA TRBD1 TRBV7-9
TGTGCCAGCAGTTACTCGAGCGGGGTGGGCACAGATACGCAGTATTTT CASSYSSGVGTDTQYF TRBJ2-3 few TRBD2 TRBV6-5
TGTGCCAGCAGCGTGCGGACAGGGGCAAATTATCAGCCCCAGCATTTT CASSVRTGANYQPQHF TRBJ1-5 once TRBD1 TRBV13
TGTGCCAGCAGTTATTCCTTTGGGACAGCCCGGGCGAACACCGGGGAGCTGTTTTTT CASSYSFGTARANTGELFF TRBJ2-2 few TRBD1 TRBV6-2/TRBV6-3
TGCGCCAGCAGCCCAACAGGGGGCCCCTACAATGAGCAGTTCTTC CASSPTGGPYNEQFF TRBJ2-1 few TRBD1 TRBV4-1
TGTGCCAGCAGCCTGGGAGGCGGTTCGACTGAAGCTTTCTTT CASSLGGGSTEAFF TRBJ1-1 once NA TRBV7-2
TGTGCCAGCAGCTTAGGCCTAGCGGAGCAGTACTTC CASSLGLAEQYF TRBJ2-7 NA NA TRBV13
TGTGCCAGCAGCGGCACGAGGACAGGCTGGAGCTCCTACGAGCAGTACTTC CASSGTRTGWSSYEQYF TRBJ2-7 NA TRBD1 TRBV7-9
TGCGCCAGCAGCCAACGGGATATCAGAAGCCGGGGCACTGAAGCTTTCTTT CASSQRDIRSRGTEAFF TRBJ1-1 NA NA TRBV4-3
TGTGCCAGCAGCCGAGGGGGTTTCAAGGGTGTTTACGAGCAGTACTTC CASSRGGFKGVYEQYF TRBJ2-7 NA NA TRBV7-9
TGTGCCAGCACCCCCCCGGGACAGCCGTCCGGCTACACCTTC CASTPPGQPSGYTF TRBJ1-2 NA TRBD1 TRBV7-2
TGTGCCAGCAGCTTAGAACAACCGACAGGGACGAGGGGTAATTCACCCCTCCACTTT CASSLEQPTGTRGNSPLHF TRBJ1-6 NA TRBD1 TRBV7-2
TGTGCCAGCAGCGTAGCGACAGGGGGCTTCGAGCAGTACTTC CASSVATGGFEQYF TRBJ2-7 NA TRBD1 TRBV9
TGTGCCACCAGCCGAACAGGGTTGACAGATACGCAGTATTTT CATSRTGLTDTQYF TRBJ2-3 once NA TRBV24-1
TGCAGCGTCGCAACCGGGACAGGTTTTCAGCCCCAGCATTTT CSVATGTGFQPQHF TRBJ1-5 NA TRBD1 TRBV29-1
TGTGCCAGCAGCCCGGGGGGGCGAAATCAGCCCCAGCATTTT CASSPGGRNQPQHF TRBJ1-5 NA NA TRBV6-5
TGTGCCAGCTCACTCGCGGGACAGCAGAACACTGAAGCTTTCTTT CASSLAGQQNTEAFF TRBJ1-1 NA TRBD1 TRBV18
TGTGCCAGCAATTTACCGGGACAGGGGGAACGATATACGCAGTATTTT CASNLPGQGERYTQYF TRBJ2-3 NA TRBD1 TRBV5-5
TGTGCCAGCAGCACCGGGACAGATAATTCACCCCTCCACTTT CASSTGTDNSPLHF TRBJ1-6 NA TRBD1 TRBV7-9
TGTGCCAGCAGGACGATACTCAGCAGGGGGAACTATGGCTACACCTTC CASRTILSRGNYGYTF TRBJ1-2 NA TRBD1 TRBV27
TGTGCCAGTAGTACACAACCGGGGTACTATGGCTACACCTTC CASSTQPGYYGYTF TRBJ1-2 once NA TRBV19
TGTGCCAGCAGCTTGACTAGCGGAATCTACGAGCAGTACTTC CASSLTSGIYEQYF TRBJ2-7 NA TRBD2 TRBV5-4
TGTGCCAGCGGAGTGAGGGGGCCCAAAGAAGCTTTCTTT CASGVRGPKEAFF TRBJ1-1 NA TRBD1 TRBV12-3/TRBV12-4
TGTGCCAGCAGTTTAGAGGAGACCTACGAGCAGTACTTC CASSLEETYEQYF TRBJ2-7 NA NA TRBV12-3/TRBV12-4
TGTGCCAGCAGCTTCCTAATTACCGGGGAGCTGTTTTTT CASSFLITGELFF TRBJ2-2 few NA TRBV7-9